This T cell receptor beta chain appears in the sequencing data of a study of long-term antiretroviral therapy in people with HIV (dated by TCRdb to between 2021 and 2022). The study in broad terms: The earliest samples were collected about a decade before the 2015 WHO recommendation for immediate ART, when ART was typically delayed until CD4 counts fell. A retrospective serial study tested whether ART initiation and durable HIV suppression were associated with changes in peripheral blood TRB repertoire composition and diversity. Of the roughly 27 participants with HIV, some 12 were female. A total of over 150 cryopreserved PBMC samples came from 25 to 30 adults with confirmed HIV infection and were collected serially over a mean of roughly 6 years (range 1-12). No cross-contamination during QIAcube processing was shown when test extractions of a monoclonal T-cell line were performed alongside a few dozen polyclonal samples.

The immunoSEQ hsTCRB v3.0 assay was used at survey level resolution to sequence the TRB variable region. The targeted TRB sequencing depth was roughly 40,000-50,000 T-cell genomes per sample. Pooled TRB libraries were sequenced on an Illumina MiSeq with a v3 150-cycle kit. The study's own analysis went as follows. Analysis of repertoires was carried out in R inside a reproducible Nextflow workflow spanning QC, data transformation and analysis. LymphoSeq2, an R package for exploring AIRR-Seq data, was used to implement custom analyses. A few samples yielding fewer than 5000 total TRB sequences were excluded, leaving 150 to 200 analyzed HIV repertoires. Of the roughly 190 retained HIV repertoires, some 60 were collected before and approximately 130 after ART initiation. Repertoires were downsampled to 5000 TRB nucleotide sequences, and summary statistics were averaged over 100 downsampling iterations. Only TRB sequences with CDR3 regions of at least seven amino acids were retained for analysis. Diversity was measured with a Shannon entropy-derived clonality score and the Gini coefficient. In the repertoire networks, any two of the top 5000 CDR3 amino acid sequences were linked whenever the two sequences differed by an edit distance of one. For TRB CDR3 amino acid sequences, antigen specificity groups and MHC restriction were predicted with GLIPH2. To flag known associations with CMV, EBV, HIV or tissue antigens, CDR3 amino acid sequences were compared against VDJdb and McPAS-TCR. Pre-ART, post-ART and control groups were compared with Wilcoxon signed-rank tests and Holm-Bonferroni correction. TCRdb took this table from immuneACCESS and kept in-frame rearrangements with V and J called. Such tables lack part of the clones; where checked against another copy, unresolved V genes explain under half of the gap, and the rest is unexplained. V, J and clone size are taken as reported in that table, and D and trimming were inferred from the DNA itself. This sample holds 20,000 to 30,000 clones; roughly 82% were observed only once. Of the sample, 2.3% falls within the top ten clones.

What the research found in general, with its limitations: Inferences about post-ART repertoire changes were limited because no data were available on ART adherence, viral resistance or therapy changes. The samples span the years 2004 to 2017, and the ART regimens used at that time may not be as effective as current regimens. Since PBMC availability was limited, sequencing covered only the TCR beta chain, with no alpha chain pairing. Narrower CDR3 length ranges were observed in HIV repertoires than in controls, and an antigen-experienced repertoire with only a slight naive shift after ART was suggested by the network structure. Unsorted PBMC were profiled instead of sorted CD4+ and CD8+ T cells because pre-ART samples had limited cell numbers. The repertoire was dominated across all time points by expanded TRB clones identified before ART initiation, although this dominance was seen to fluctuate and to decrease in many PLHIV after ART. A significant increase in TRB diversity was found to be associated with ART initiation, although TRB diversity was observed to remain significantly below that of transplant donor controls even after long-term ART.

Inclusion was restricted to participants for whom at least one PBMC sample before ART initiation and at least two post-ART samples were available. Treatment was received in the United States of America by all participants with HIV. Before DNA extraction, cryopreserved samples containing roughly 0.85-11 million PBMC were thawed and washed. At the time of the earliest PBMC sample, participants with HIV were aged between about 20 and 55 years. Each participant contributed PBMC samples from 1-4 timepoints before ART initiation and 2-8 timepoints after ART initiation, with a median of 7 samples. Serial HIV viral load, CD4+ T-cell count, ART history and demographic data were obtained for every participant. A Qiagen kit on a QIAcube was used to extract genomic DNA from unsorted PBMC, with samples processed in batches of 12. This clone appeared a single time. Its antigen has not been determined. No much larger clone exists at a distance of one base, and base qualities are not known.

This specimen consisted of unsorted PBMCs, obtained 3 years after starting antiretroviral therapy. The sequence came from a man between 45 and 60 years old with HIV.

The CDR3 protein sequence reads: CASSITDSGYGYTF. DNA sequence: TGTGCCAGCAGCATTACGGACAGTGGCTATGGCTACACCTTC. The sequence is built from TRBV7-2 and TRBJ1-2; tentative D gene TRBD1, with 6 bases matching. The CDR3 covers 14 residues, taking in both the cysteine and the phenylalanine. Solely the CDR3 DNA is kept, with 42 bases framed from the first base. V and J are truncated by 5 bases and 4 bases respectively, leaving an intervening sequence of 14 bases. CDR1 SGHTA and CDR2 FQGNSA were looked up in the germline V gene.